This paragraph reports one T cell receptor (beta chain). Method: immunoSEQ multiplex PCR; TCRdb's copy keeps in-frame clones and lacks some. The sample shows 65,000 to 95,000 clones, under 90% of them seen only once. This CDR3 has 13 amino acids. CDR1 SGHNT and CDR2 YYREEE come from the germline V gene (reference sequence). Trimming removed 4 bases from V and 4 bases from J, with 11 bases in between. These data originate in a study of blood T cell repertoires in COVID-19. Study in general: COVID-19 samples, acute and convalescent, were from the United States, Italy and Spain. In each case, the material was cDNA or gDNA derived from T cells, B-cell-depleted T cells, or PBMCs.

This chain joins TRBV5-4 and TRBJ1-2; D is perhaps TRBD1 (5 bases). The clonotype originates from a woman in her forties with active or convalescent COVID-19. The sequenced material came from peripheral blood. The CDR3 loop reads CASSRDSPYGYTF. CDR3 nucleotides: TGTGCCAGCAGCCGGGACTCACCCTATGGCTACACCTTC.